Presented here are 7 T cell receptor beta chains from one specimen sequenced in a study of blood T cell repertoires in COVID-19. Using immunoSEQ multiplex PCR, the repertoire was profiled, and TCRdb retains in-frame clones only, with some absent. The sample carries about 200,000 clones, 80% recorded once. Sequencing was done on a sample of peripheral blood. The receptors here all came from a man in his 60s with acute or convalescent COVID-19.

The chain couples TRBV11-1 to TRBJ2-5; D possibly corresponds to TRBD2 (7 bases). The CDR3 consists of 16 residues. With 0 bases removed from V and 5 bases from J, the gap between germline ends came to 16 bases. Per germline, CDR1 SGHAT and CDR2 FQDESV (reference sequence). The CDR3 nucleotides read TGTGCCAGCAGCTTAGCGGGGGGGCAGAAAAGGGAGACCCAGTACTTC. Translation: CASSLAGGQKRETQYF.

This chain connects TRBV7-9 to TRBJ1-1; tentative D call: TRBD1 (5 bases). V lost 5 bases, J lost 1 base, and 14 bases lay in between. Per the germline V gene, CDR1 is SEHNR and CDR2 is FQNEAQ (reference sequence). The CDR3 is 15 amino acids. For the CDR3, the DNA is TGTGCCAGCAGCCCGACCCCAGGGAAGAACACTGAAGCTTTCTTT. This codes for CASSPTPGKNTEAFF.

The chain joins TRBV25-1 to TRBJ1-6, with 7 bases fitting TRBD1. Losses at the gene ends were 4 bases for V and 5 bases for J; bases not matched to a gene: 2. Germline V lookup: CDR1 MGHDK, CDR2 SYGVNS. The length of the CDR3 is 14 residues. The CDR3 sequence is CASSADRDNSPLHF. The CDR3 DNA is TGTGCCAGCAGTGCAGACAGGGATAATTCACCCCTCCACTTT.

This clone is a singleton in its sample. The junction departs from germline at one end; a sequencing error may be responsible. The chain uses TRBV4-2 and TRBJ2-3; no definite D call. Germline V gene data show CDR1 as LGHNA and CDR2 as YNFKEQ. This CDR3 has 16 amino acids. Here the CDR3 reads CASSEESYLTTDTQYF. DNA for the CDR3: TGTGCCAGCAGCGAAGAGAGTTATCTCACCACAGATACGCAGTATTTT.

V gene TRBV6-1 combines with J gene TRBJ1-1, with 11 bases aligning to TRBD1. CDR3 length: 15 residues. Germline-derived CDR1 and CDR2 are MNHNS and SASEGT. V was clipped by 2 bases and J by 6 bases; unmatched bases: 5. For the CDR3, the DNA is TGTGCCAGCAGTGAACCGGGACAGGGGGTATCTGAAGCTTTCTTT. This gives the protein CASSEPGQGVSEAFF.

The chain carries TRBV5-1 and TRBJ2-1; maybe TRBD2 (5 bases). Germline V gene lookup returns CDR1 SGHRS and CDR2 YFSETQ. Trimming removed 1 base at V and 0 bases at J, with 8 bases between. The CDR3 contains 15 residues. CDR3 in amino acids: CASSLQRPSYNEQFF. The CDR3 DNA sequence: TGCGCCAGCAGCTTGCAGCGGCCCTCCTACAATGAGCAGTTCTTC.

This chain links TRBV20-1 with TRBJ1-4; possibly TRBD1 for D (5 bases). CDR3 length: 13 residues. The germline CDR1 and CDR2 sequences are DFQATT and SNEGSKA (reference sequence). V lost 3 bases, J lost 5 bases, and 10 bases lay in between. CDR3 bases: TGCAGTGCTAGTTTAGGGGCGAATGAAAAACTGTTTTTT. It is translated as CSASLGANEKLFF.